A selection of T cell receptor beta chains follows, all from one sample in a study of blood T cell repertoires in COVID-19. The method was immunoSEQ multiplex PCR; TCRdb's version includes in-frame clones alone and lacks a portion of them. This sample has about 220,000 clones, with around 82% found just once. The sample taken for sequencing was PBMCs or T cells enriched from blood (not recorded which). These receptors were obtained from a woman aged 45-65 years who had been exposed to COVID-19. Both conserved end residues are part of each CDR3. D genes are given only for firm matches. Clone sizes are given selectively: once, few, many, or a class where the clone is expanded.

CASSPTGAHYGYTF,TGTGCCAGCAGTCCGACAGGGGCCCACTATGGCTACACCTTC,-,TRBD1,TRBV28,TRBJ1-2
CASSPRTSGVTGELFF,TGTGCCAGCAGCCCACGGACTAGCGGGGTAACCGGGGAGCTGTTTTTT,-,TRBD2,TRBV13,TRBJ2-2
CASSLDQGRYGYTF,TGTGCCAGCAGCTTAGATCAGGGAAGGTATGGCTACACCTTC,-,-,TRBV11-2,TRBJ1-2
CASSLEQGARGYTF,TGTGCCAGCAGCTTAGAGCAGGGGGCGCGTGGCTACACCTTC,-,TRBD1,TRBV7-8,TRBJ1-2
CASSLAVGVYEKLFF,TGCGCCAGCAGCTTGGCCGTCGGGGTTTATGAAAAACTGTTTTTT,-,-,TRBV5-1,TRBJ1-4
CASSLLGLAGETQYF,TGCGCCAGCAGCTTGCTGGGGCTAGCGGGAGAGACCCAGTACTTC,few,TRBD2,TRBV5-1,TRBJ2-5
CASNQVQQGFGYTF,TGTGCCAGCAATCAAGTTCAACAGGGATTTGGCTACACCTTC,-,-,TRBV5-5,TRBJ1-2
CASSLSGTNQNTQYF,TGTGCCAGCAGCCTATCCGGGACAAACCAGAATACGCAGTATTTT,-,-,TRBV7-9,TRBJ2-3
CASSLAGMKTQYF,TGTGCCAGCAGTTTAGCCGGGATGAAGACCCAGTACTTC,-,-,TRBV12-3/TRBV12-4,TRBJ2-5
CASSFTGGLGGELFF,TGTGCCAGCAGTTTTACAGGGGGCTTAGGCGGGGAGCTGTTTTTT,-,TRBD1,TRBV5-6,TRBJ2-2
CASSKGQFQGRPQHF,TGTGCCAGTAGTAAGGGACAGTTCCAAGGTCGGCCCCAGCATTTT,-,TRBD1,TRBV19,TRBJ1-5
CASSRDRGGGVVTEKLFF,TGTGCCAGTAGCCGGGACAGGGGAGGAGGAGTAGTAACTGAAAAACTGTTTTTT,-,TRBD1,TRBV19,TRBJ1-4
CASSQEGQANYGYTF,TGCGCCAGCAGCCAAGAGGGACAGGCCAACTATGGCTACACCTTC,-,TRBD1,TRBV4-1,TRBJ1-2
CAALGQGIHGYTF,TGTGCCGCCCTGGGACAGGGAATTCATGGCTACACCTTC,once,TRBD1,TRBV10-3,TRBJ1-2
CASSPSDRGWGNTEAFF,TGTGCCAGCAGCCCTTCGGACAGGGGATGGGGGAACACTGAAGCTTTCTTT,-,TRBD1,TRBV4-2,TRBJ1-1
CSARSGALTGELFF,TGCAGCGCCCGGTCAGGGGCCCTCACCGGGGAGCTGTTTTTT,-,-,TRBV29-1,TRBJ2-2
CATSDRTGVNQPQHF,TGTGCCACCAGTGATAGGACAGGGGTCAATCAGCCCCAGCATTTT,-,TRBD1,TRBV24-1,TRBJ1-5
CASSLALATLHEQFF,TGCGCCAGCAGCTTGGCCCTCGCTACACTACATGAGCAGTTCTTC,-,-,TRBV5-1,TRBJ2-1
CASSSNMDGYTF,TGTGCCAGCAGTTCCAACATGGATGGCTACACCTTC,-,-,TRBV28,TRBJ1-2
CASSYDRATGELFF,TGTGCCAGCAGTTACGACAGGGCCACCGGGGAGCTGTTTTTT,-,TRBD1,TRBV6-5,TRBJ2-2
CASSLRTGSNEKLFF,TGTGCCAGCAGCCTTCGGACAGGGAGCAATGAAAAACTGTTTTTT,-,TRBD1,TRBV14,TRBJ1-4
CASSPPPGLPRIGANVLTF,TGTGCCAGCTCACCACCGCCGGGGTTGCCGAGGATAGGGGCCAACGTCCTGACTTTC,once,-,TRBV18,TRBJ2-6
CSVEWRPDTQYF,TGCAGCGTTGAGTGGAGGCCGGATACGCAGTATTTT,-,-,TRBV29-1,TRBJ2-3
CATSRVRENGYTF,TGTGCCACCAGCAGAGTTCGGGAGAACGGCTACACCTTC,-,-,TRBV15,TRBJ1-2
CASSRDRGRVEAFF,TGCGCCAGCAGCCGGGACAGGGGGAGGGTTGAAGCTTTCTTT,few,TRBD1,TRBV4-1,TRBJ1-1
CATLQGGSNEKLFF,TGTGCCACTCTCCAGGGGGGCTCAAATGAAAAACTGTTTTTT,-,TRBD1,TRBV19,TRBJ1-4
CASSLGLAGEQYF,TGCGCCAGCAGTTTGGGACTAGCGGGTGAGCAGTACTTC,-,TRBD2,TRBV5-1,TRBJ2-7
CASSPRRALLEF,TGTGCCAGCAGTCCTCGGAGGGCCCTCCTGGAGTTC,-,-,TRBV28,TRBJ2-7
CASSYGQPNTEAFF,TGTGCCAGCAGCTACGGACAGCCGAACACTGAAGCTTTCTTT,-,-,TRBV6-5,TRBJ1-1
CAWTDRGQGYGYTF,TGTGCCTGGACTGACAGGGGACAGGGATATGGCTACACCTTC,-,TRBD1,TRBV30,TRBJ1-2
CATSRGVDRVDEKLFF,TGTGCCACCAGCAGAGGGGTGGACAGGGTAGACGAAAAACTGTTTTTT,-,TRBD1,TRBV15,TRBJ1-4
CASSLGIAGDTDTQYF,TGTGCCAGCAGCTTAGGTATAGCGGGGGACACAGATACGCAGTATTTT,-,TRBD2,TRBV7-9,TRBJ2-3
CASSRSGDSTEAFF,TGTGCCAGCAGCCGATCAGGGGACAGCACTGAAGCTTTCTTT,few,TRBD1,TRBV28,TRBJ1-1
CASSQARGGEQYF,TGTGCCAGCAGCCAAGCGCGGGGAGGCGAGCAGTACTTC,-,-,TRBV3-1/TRBV3-2,TRBJ2-7
CASSFAGRGEAFF,TGTGCCAGCAGTTTCGCGGGGAGGGGTGAAGCTTTCTTT,few,-,TRBV28,TRBJ1-1
CASSESGGNTEAFF,TGCGCCAGCAGTGAATCTGGGGGCAACACTGAAGCTTTCTTT,-,-,TRBV10-2,TRBJ1-1
CATSTRGPASGNTIYF,TGTGCCACCAGCACCAGGGGGCCGGCTTCTGGAAACACCATATATTTT,once,TRBD1,TRBV15,TRBJ1-3